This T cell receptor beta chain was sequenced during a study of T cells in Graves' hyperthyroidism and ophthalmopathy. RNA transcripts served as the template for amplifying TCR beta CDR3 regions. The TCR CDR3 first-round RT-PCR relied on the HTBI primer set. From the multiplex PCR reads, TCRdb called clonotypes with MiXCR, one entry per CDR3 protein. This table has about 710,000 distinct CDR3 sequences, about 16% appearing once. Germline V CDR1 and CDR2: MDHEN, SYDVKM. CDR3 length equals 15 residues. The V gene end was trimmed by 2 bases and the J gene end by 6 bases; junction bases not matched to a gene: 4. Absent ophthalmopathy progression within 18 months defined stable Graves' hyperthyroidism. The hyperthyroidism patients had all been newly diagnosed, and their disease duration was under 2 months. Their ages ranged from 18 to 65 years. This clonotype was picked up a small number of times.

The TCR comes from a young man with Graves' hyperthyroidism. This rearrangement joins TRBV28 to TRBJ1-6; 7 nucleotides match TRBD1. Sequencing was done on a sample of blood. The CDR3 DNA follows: TGTGCCAGCAGTTTAGCAGGGGGATCTAATTCACCCCTCCACTTT. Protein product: CASSLAGGSNSPLHF.